This passage covers 21 T cell receptor beta chains from one sample sequenced in a study of memory CD4+ T cells and cytomegalovirus serostatus (dated by TCRdb to about 2019). The library was prepared using the immunoSEQ multiplex PCR assay. TCRdb mirrors the immuneACCESS table, restricted to in-frame sequences. Some clones are absent from its copies; in checked studies, under half trace to an unresolved V gene, and the reason for the others is unknown. This sample is represented by tens of thousands of clones; 76% of them were singletons. The ten largest account for 1.9% of the sample. Single viable CD3+CD4+CD8-CD45RO+ cells were sorted as memory CD4+ T cells on a FACSAria II. Sequencing input: memory CD4+ T cells from blood. The receptors shown here come from an adult in good health and CMV-seronegative.

The chain is built from TRBV29-1 and TRBJ2-3; D is uncertain. This CDR3 region has 12 residues. Germline CDR1 SQVTM, CDR2 ANQGSEA. The ends were cut back, 3 bases at V and 10 bases at J, with 14 bases in the middle. The CDR3 reads CSVDPDGGAQYF. CDR3 nucleotides: TGCAGCGTTGATCCCGATGGCGGTGCGCAGTATTTT.

This clone has only one observation. The chain joins TRBV2 to TRBJ2-1; 9 positions agree with TRBD2. Germline trimming cut 7 bases from V and 7 bases from J; bases unmatched to any gene: 5. CDR1 is SNHLY and CDR2 is FYNNEI in the germline V gene. This CDR3 spans 13 amino acids. The chain's CDR3 is CASNRLAVNEQFF. CDR3 nucleotides: TGTGCCAGCAATCGACTAGCGGTAAATGAGCAGTTCTTC. The variable domain in full, with the rest retrieved from reference TRBV2 and TRBJ2-1, is EPEVTQTPSHQVTQMGQEVILRCVPISNHLYFYWYRQILGQKVEFLVSFYNNEISEKSEIFDDQFSVERPDGSNFTLKIRSTKLEDSAMYFCASNRLAVNEQFFGPGTRLTVL.

This clone was found once. As DNA, the CDR3 is TGTGCCAGCAGTGTAGGGAATAGTGGCTACACCTTC. As protein: CASSVGNSGYTF. The genes are TRBV2 and TRBJ1-2; no clear D. Trimming pared 4 bases from V and 7 bases from J, leaving 10 bases between. The germline V gene encodes CDR1 SNHLY and CDR2 FYNNEI. The CDR3 is 12 residues long.

The chain is built from TRBV19 and TRBJ2-7; D is ambiguous. Between the trimmed V and J ends, which lost 1 base and 0 bases, there was a span of 7 bases. This CDR3 contains 14 residues. The germline V gene has CDR1 LNHDA and CDR2 SQIVND (reference sequence). The CDR3 loop is CASSIGQYSYEQYF. The DNA of the CDR3 is TGTGCCAGTAGTATAGGTCAGTACTCCTACGAGCAGTACTTC.

V is TRBV19 and J is TRBJ1-1; maybe TRBD1 (5 bases). The CDR3 extends over 13 amino acids. Trimming shortened V by 5 bases and J by 5 bases, and 12 bases separated the two germline ends. Per germline, CDR1 LNHDA and CDR2 SQIVND (reference sequence). In DNA, the CDR3 is TGTGCCAGTAGTCCAGGCCGGGGGACTGAAGCTTTCTTT. This sequence encodes CASSPGRGTEAFF.

The V and J genes are TRBV5-6 and TRBJ1-4; D not resolved. The CDR3 runs 16 residues. The V end was cut by 0 bases, the J end by 5 bases, with 14 bases between. Germline V gene lookup returns CDR1 SGHDT and CDR2 YYEEEE. This CDR3 reads CASSLGRQRENEKLFF. Written as DNA, the CDR3 is TGTGCCAGCAGCTTGGGGCGGCAGAGAGAGAATGAAAAACTGTTTTTT. Together with reference TRBV5-6 and TRBJ1-4, the CDR3 gives the full variable domain: DAGVTQSPTHLIKTRGQQVTLRCSPKSGHDTVSWYQQALGQGPQFIFQYYEEEERQRGNFPDRFSGHQFPNYSSELNVNALLLGDSALYLCASSLGRQRENEKLFFGSGTQLSVL.

The chain links TRBV9 to TRBJ1-3; D might be TRBD1 (6 bases). V lost 0 bases and J lost 4, with 14 bases in between. The CDR3 extends over 16 amino acids. Germline-derived CDR1 and CDR2 are SGDLS and YYNGEE. CDR3 residues: CASSVGWSGAGNTIYF. CDR3 sequence (DNA): TGTGCCAGCAGCGTAGGATGGTCAGGGGCCGGAAACACCATATATTTT.

This rearrangement joins TRBV19 to TRBJ1-2, with TRBD1 identical over 7 bases. Germline V gene sequence: CDR1 LNHDA, CDR2 SQIVND (reference sequence). The ends lost 5 bases at V and 0 bases at J; junction bases unmatched: 6. CDR3 length equals 15 residues. This chain's CDR3 is CASSRDSSSNYGYTF. The DNA for the CDR3 is TGTGCCAGTAGTCGGGACAGTTCTTCTAACTATGGCTACACCTTC.

This chain joins TRBV29-1 and TRBJ2-3, with 8 nucleotides matching TRBD1. The germline gives CDR1 SQVTM, CDR2 ANQGSEA. CDR3 size: 14 residues. Trimming cost V 6 bases and J 4 bases; bases outside gene matches: 9. In DNA, the CDR3 is TGCAGCGTCGCCCCGGGACAGGTGTCAGATACGCAGTATTTT. It translates to CSVAPGQVSDTQYF.

The V and J genes are TRBV28 and TRBJ1-6; 10 nucleotides match TRBD1. Germline V gives CDR1 MDHEN, CDR2 SYDVKM. J lost 9 bases, V lost 3 bases, and 2 bases had no gene match. The CDR3 length is 14 residues. CDR3 protein: CASSLGQGISPLHF. In DNA form, the CDR3 reads TGTGCCAGCAGTTTGGGACAGGGGATTTCACCCCTCCACTTT.

The V call is TRBV28, the J call TRBJ2-4; no definite D call. Trimming took off 3 bases at V and 6 bases at J, with 9 bases between the two ends. CDR1 is MDHEN, CDR2 SYDVKM, per germline. The CDR3 has 13 residues. CDR3 sequence reads: CASSLKYPNIQYF. The CDR3 DNA sequence: TGTGCCAGCAGTTTGAAGTACCCAAACATTCAGTACTTC.

To note about this clone: The identical CDR3 is also encoded by other nucleotide sequences in the sample. V is TRBV7-9 and J is TRBJ2-2, with D unclear. The CDR3 sequence is 14 residues long. Trimming removed 1 base from V and 2 bases from J, with 5 bases in between. Germline assignment: CDR1 SEHNR and CDR2 FQNEAQ (reference sequence). The CDR3 nucleotides are TGTGCCAGCAGCTTAGGGGCCAACACCGGGGAGCTGTTTTTT. Its protein product is CASSLGANTGELFF.

V gene TRBV25-1 combines with J gene TRBJ2-1; 9 bases match TRBD2. Per the germline V gene, CDR1 is MGHDK and CDR2 is SYGVNS. J gave up 9 bases and V 3 bases, and 9 bases lay outside the gene matches. The CDR3 totals 15 residues. The CDR3 DNA reads TGTGCCAGCAGTGAGTGGAGCGGGGGGAGGGGTGAGCAGTTCTTC. The encoded protein is CASSEWSGGRGEQFF.

The chain links TRBV19 to TRBJ2-3, with 7 bases lining up with TRBD2. The CDR3 loop spans 16 amino acids. Germline CDR1 is LNHDA and CDR2 is SQIVND (reference sequence). V lost 5 bases and J lost 0; bases outside the gene matches: 8. The CDR3 here is CASSWRSSGSTDTQYF. The CDR3 DNA reads as TGTGCCAGTAGTTGGCGGTCTAGCGGTAGCACAGATACGCAGTATTTT.

V gene TRBV5-5 combines with J gene TRBJ1-1, with a possible D match to TRBD1 (5 bases). Germline values: CDR1 SGHKS, CDR2 YYEKEE (reference sequence). The CDR3 is 15 residues long. V was cut by 0 bases and J by 0 bases, with 9 bases left in between. The CDR3 DNA reads TGTGCCAGCAGCTTGGGGGGGAACTTGAACACTGAAGCTTTCTTT. Protein product: CASSLGGNLNTEAFF.

V is TRBV5-1 and J is TRBJ1-4; weak D call: TRBD1 (5 bases). The CDR3 is 16 residues long. CDR1 is SGHRS and CDR2 is YFSETQ in the germline V gene. The germline V and J ends were trimmed by 3 bases and 0 bases, with 12 bases remaining between them. The CDR3 reads CASSWGTQATNEKLFF. The CDR3 DNA is TGCGCCAGCAGCTGGGGGACTCAGGCAACTAATGAAAAACTGTTTTTT.

This clone was seen just once. CDR3 loop: CASRRTEVYEQYF. CDR3 bases: TGTGCCAGCAGAAGGACAGAGGTTTACGAGCAGTACTTC. The V and J genes are TRBV11-2 and TRBJ2-7, with D perhaps matching TRBD1 (6 bases). The V gene lost 6 bases and the J gene lost 4 bases, with 13 bases spanning the gap. Germline V gene data show CDR1 as SGHAT and CDR2 as FQNNGV. The CDR3 is 13 residues long.

The chain uses TRBV30 and TRBJ1-6; possibly TRBD1 for D (5 bases). V lost 1 base to trimming and J lost 11 bases, with 15 bases between them. CDR1 GTSNPN and CDR2 SVGIG come from the germline V gene (reference sequence). The CDR3 is 14 amino acids. The CDR3 loop is CAWSGDGGRAPLHF. DNA for the CDR3: TGTGCCTGGAGTGGGGACGGGGGAAGGGCACCCCTCCACTTT.

This chain uses TRBV7-3 with TRBJ1-2; maybe TRBD1 (5 bases). Trimming left V 0 bases short and J 8 bases short, with 16 bases between. The CDR3 length is 15 residues. Germline CDR1 reads SGHTA; CDR2 reads FQGTGA. This chain's CDR3 is CASSLTVGRAEGYTF. Written as DNA, the CDR3 is TGTGCCAGCAGCTTAACGGTAGGCAGGGCTGAAGGCTACACCTTC.

This clone was counted a single time. The CDR3 sequence: CASSSRATNEKLFF. DNA of the CDR3: TGTGCCAGTAGTTCGCGTGCAACTAATGAAAAACTGTTTTTT. The chain combines TRBV19 with TRBJ1-4, with no clear D. CDR1 and CDR2 (germline): LNHDA, SQIVND (reference sequence). Trimming shortened V by 5 bases and J by 0 bases, and 7 bases separated the two germline ends. This CDR3 comprises 14 residues.

This rearrangement joins TRBV7-6 to TRBJ2-3; no clear D gene. The CDR3 has 14 residues. CDR1 and CDR2 from the germline V gene are SGHVS and FNYEAQ. V lost 1 base and J 1 base, leaving 6 bases between the germline ends. CDR3 sequence (DNA): TGTGCCAGCAGCTTAGACCCGGGCACAGATACGCAGTATTTT. The encoded protein is CASSLDPGTDTQYF.